This is a list of T cell receptor beta chains from one sample in a study of T cell responses to AZD1222 COVID-19 vaccine. Using immunoSEQ multiplex PCR, the repertoire was profiled, and TCRdb retains in-frame clones only, with some absent. The table has tens of thousands of clones, 60% to 80% seen once; the top ten hold about 21%. This sample comprised peripheral blood, obtained on day 0 of AZD1222 vaccination. The receptors originated from an adult in good health. CDR3s include the opening cysteine and the closing phenylalanine or tryptophan. Fields, in order: CDR3 length, clone size, V gene, D gene, J gene, CDR3 DNA, CDR3 protein. D genes are given only for firm matches. Some rows have no size entry. The others give once, few or many, or a class for an expanded clone.

14	NA	TRBV5-1	NA	TRBJ1-6	TGCGCCAGCAGCTTGGATCCAGGGGTGTCACCCCTCCACTTT	CASSLDPGVSPLHF
15	NA	TRBV15	NA	TRBJ1-6	TGTGCCACCAGCAGAGAGGGGGGAGGGGGAGTGACCCTCCACTTT	CATSREGGGGVTLHF
13	NA	TRBV10-3	NA	TRBJ1-1	TGTGCCATCAGGAAGGAAAGGGGTACTGAAGCTTTCTTT	CAIRKERGTEAFF
15	NA	TRBV6-5	NA	TRBJ1-1	TGTGCCAGCAGCCCGGCCCGGGGGGTGTGGACTGAAGCTTTCTTT	CASSPARGVWTEAFF
17	once	TRBV28	NA	TRBJ1-1	TGTGCCAGCAGTCCAACTTGGCACATCCATATGAACACTGAAGCTTTCTTT	CASSPTWHIHMNTEAFF
15	few	TRBV7-8	NA	TRBJ2-7	TGTGCCAGCAGCTTTAGCGTCCTCAGCTCCTACGAGCAGTACTTC	CASSFSVLSSYEQYF
12	NA	TRBV24-1	NA	TRBJ1-1	TGTGCCACCAGTGAACGGCACGGGTTTGCTTTCTTT	CATSERHGFAFF
16	NA	TRBV7-8	TRBD1	TRBJ2-2	TGTGCCAGCAGCCCTCTCCCCAGGGGGCAGAACGGGGAGCTGTTTTTT	CASSPLPRGQNGELFF
16	NA	TRBV9	TRBD1	TRBJ1-4	TGTGCCAGCAGTGAACCTTCAGGGGGCGGTAGTGAAAAACTGTTTTTT	CASSEPSGGGSEKLFF
11	NA	TRBV7-8	NA	TRBJ2-1	TGTGCCAGCAGGGAGGAGGGTGAGCAGTTCTTC	CASREEGEQFF
12	NA	TRBV13	NA	TRBJ2-2	TGTGCCAGCAGCCAGATAGCCGGGGAGCTGTTTTTT	CASSQIAGELFF
15	NA	TRBV29-1	NA	TRBJ2-7	TGCAGCGCCATGCCGGGGTTCGGTTTCTCCTACGAGCAGTACTTC	CSAMPGFGFSYEQYF
13	NA	TRBV27	NA	TRBJ1-2	TGTGCCAGCAGTTTATCGGGTAACTATGGCTACACCTTC	CASSLSGNYGYTF
14	once	TRBV7-9	NA	TRBJ2-3	TGTGCCAGCAGCTTAGCGGGAGGAACAGATACGCAGTATTTT	CASSLAGGTDTQYF
15	NA	TRBV5-1	NA	TRBJ2-7	TGCGCCAGCAGCCCGGGAAGTACAGGGTCCTACGAGCAGTACTTC	CASSPGSTGSYEQYF
14	NA	TRBV18	NA	TRBJ2-2	TGTGCCAGCTCACAGGGACAGAACACCGGGGAGCTGTTTTTT	CASSQGQNTGELFF
14	NA	TRBV24-1	NA	TRBJ2-3	TGTGCCACCAGTGACCCAGACGGCACAGATACGCAGTATTTT	CATSDPDGTDTQYF
16	NA	TRBV5-1	TRBD1	TRBJ2-3	TGCGCCAGCAGCTTGGGAAGGACAGGGGGGTTAGGTACGCAGTATTTT	CASSLGRTGGLGTQYF
14	once	TRBV19	NA	TRBJ2-4	TGTGCCAGTAGTATCGATACTGACCTAAACATTCAGTACTTC	CASSIDTDLNIQYF
12	NA	TRBV30	NA	TRBJ1-2	TGTGCCTGGGATGCCAGGGGCTATGGCTACACCTTC	CAWDARGYGYTF
15	once	TRBV19	NA	TRBJ1-4	TGTGCCAGTAGTAAGGACGCCCCCGGGGATGAAAAACTGTTTTTT	CASSKDAPGDEKLFF
13	NA	TRBV5-6	NA	TRBJ2-5	TGTGCCAGCAGCTTACAGGGGAGGCAGACCCAGTACTTC	CASSLQGRQTQYF
19	once	TRBV18	TRBD1	TRBJ1-5	TGTGCCAGCTCACGATTCGTAACCGGGACAGGGGCCCCAAATCAGCCCCAGCATTTT	CASSRFVTGTGAPNQPQHF
14	NA	TRBV7-2	NA	TRBJ2-3	TGTGCCAGCAGCTTAGAGGGGTTCACAGATACGCAGTATTTT	CASSLEGFTDTQYF
16	NA	TRBV11-2	TRBD1	TRBJ2-7	TGTGCCAGCAGCTTAGGCGGGACAGGGATATCCTACGAGCAGTACTTC	CASSLGGTGISYEQYF
15	few	TRBV7-2	NA	TRBJ2-5	TGTGCCAGCAGCTTTCAGGGGTTGGGGGCGGAGACCCAGTACTTC	CASSFQGLGAETQYF
16	NA	TRBV7-2	TRBD2	TRBJ2-2	TGTGCCAGCAGCTCGTTAGCGGGAGGGCCGTCCGGGGAGCTGTTTTTT	CASSSLAGGPSGELFF
14	NA	TRBV5-1	TRBD1	TRBJ1-5	TGCGCCAGCAGCTTGGTGGGGGGACAGCAGCCCCAGCATTTT	CASSLVGGQQPQHF
16	NA	TRBV9	NA	TRBJ2-2	TGTGCCAGCAGCGTAGGTGGGGTCTATAAGACCGGGGAGCTGTTTTTT	CASSVGGVYKTGELFF
16	NA	TRBV10-1	NA	TRBJ2-2	TGCGCCAGCAGTGAGTCGGTCCCAACGAACACCGGGGAGCTGTTTTTT	CASSESVPTNTGELFF
15	NA	TRBV27	TRBD2	TRBJ2-1	TGTGCCAGCAGTAAGGGACTAGCGGGAGCGGATGAGCAGTTCTTC	CASSKGLAGADEQFF
16	NA	TRBV27	TRBD1	TRBJ2-1	TGTGCCAGCAGTTTATGGGACAGGGTGCACTACAATGAGCAGTTCTTC	CASSLWDRVHYNEQFF
14	NA	TRBV14	NA	TRBJ2-1	TGTGCCAGCAGCCTACTTTCCGAAGCCAATGAGCAGTTCTTC	CASSLLSEANEQFF
12	NA	TRBV6-5	NA	TRBJ2-1	TGTGCCAGCTGGGAGTCCTACAATGAGCAGTTCTTC	CASWESYNEQFF
14	NA	TRBV6-5	TRBD1	TRBJ1-4	TGTGCCAGCACCCCCGACAGGGGGCAGGAAAAACTGTTTTTT	CASTPDRGQEKLFF
16	once	TRBV9	NA	TRBJ2-1	TGTGCCAGCAGTGTAGGAACCAGTTGGCTTTACAATGAGCAGTTCTTC	CASSVGTSWLYNEQFF
15	NA	TRBV7-2	NA	TRBJ1-6	TGTGCCAGCAGCTTAGCAGCGTTCGGGAATTCACCCCTCCACTTT	CASSLAAFGNSPLHF
15	NA	TRBV5-1	NA	TRBJ1-1	TGCGCCAGCAGCTTGGGGTGGGGGGAGGACACTGAAGCTTTCTTT	CASSLGWGEDTEAFF
14	NA	TRBV7-9	TRBD1	TRBJ2-1	TGTGCCAGCAGCTTCTGGACAGGGATCAATGAGCAGTTCTTC	CASSFWTGINEQFF
16	NA	TRBV7-2	TRBD1	TRBJ1-6	TGTGCCAGCAGCCCCTCCGGGACAGGGGATAATTCACCCCTCCACTTT	CASSPSGTGDNSPLHF
14	NA	TRBV6-5	NA	TRBJ1-4	TGTGCCAGCATCCCGGGCGTTGGTAATGAAAAACTGTTTTTT	CASIPGVGNEKLFF
16	NA	TRBV7-8	TRBD2	TRBJ2-5	TGTGCCAGCAGCCCGTCTGGTGGGAGGGCGGGGGAGACCCAGTACTTC	CASSPSGGRAGETQYF
16	NA	TRBV5-1	TRBD2	TRBJ2-7	TGCGCCAGCAGCTCGACTAGCGGAGAAACCCTCTACGAGCAGTACTTC	CASSSTSGETLYEQYF
16	NA	TRBV27	NA	TRBJ2-3	TGTGCCAGCAGTTTAACCCAGGGCAGGAGGGCAGATACGCAGTATTTT	CASSLTQGRRADTQYF
17	NA	TRBV28	TRBD2	TRBJ2-1	TGTGCCAGCAGTAGGACTAGCGGGAGTAGATCCTACAATGAGCAGTTCTTC	CASSRTSGSRSYNEQFF
13	NA	TRBV6-5	NA	TRBJ1-2	TGTGCCGCACTCCAAGACGGAGGGGATGGCTACACCTTC	CAALQDGGDGYTF
14	NA	TRBV30	TRBD1	TRBJ1-5	TGTGCCTGGAGTTTCGGGACAGCGCATCAGCCCCAGCATTTT	CAWSFGTAHQPQHF
13	few	TRBV2	NA	TRBJ1-1	TGTGCCAGCAGTGAATATGTGAACACTGAAGCTTTCTTT	CASSEYVNTEAFF
13	NA	TRBV14	NA	TRBJ1-1	TGTGCCAGCAGCCAACAAAAGGGCACTGAAGCTTTCTTT	CASSQQKGTEAFF
16	NA	TRBV4-1	NA	TRBJ2-7	TGCGCCAGCAGCCCCGCAGCTCTCGTGGGGAGGCACGAGCAGTACTTC	CASSPAALVGRHEQYF
13	NA	TRBV18	NA	TRBJ2-1	TGTGCCAGCTCACCACTCAAATCCGGTGAGCAGTTCTTC	CASSPLKSGEQFF
15	NA	TRBV19	TRBD1	TRBJ2-5	TGTGCCAGTAGTCCCGGGACAGGGTGGGGAGAGACCCAGTACTTC	CASSPGTGWGETQYF
16	NA	TRBV18	NA	TRBJ2-7	TGTGCCAGCTCACCACGGGGACCGGGACCCGGCTACGAGCAGTACTTC	CASSPRGPGPGYEQYF
17	NA	TRBV6-1	NA	TRBJ1-1	TGTGCCAGCAGTGAATTCTTCGTAAGAGCGGGGATCACTGAAGCTTTCTTT	CASSEFFVRAGITEAFF